The 20 T cell receptor beta chains reported below all come from one sample, sequenced in a study of cytomegalovirus exposure and HLA in healthy donors. The PCR made use of 60 Vbeta and 13 Jbeta primers. The data were produced by immunoSEQ multiplex PCR, yet TCRdb's version contains in-frame clones alone and is incomplete. The table shows about 130,000 clones, with around four fifths occurring only once. The specimen sequenced was PBMCs. Receptors were obtained from a woman aged 40 to 50 in good health and CMV-seropositive.

This clone was recorded only once. The chain couples TRBV27 to TRBJ2-1, with D perhaps matching TRBD2 (5 bases). CDR3 length: 14 residues. Germline CDR1 MNHEY, CDR2 SMNVEV (reference sequence). Trimming took off 4 bases at V and 6 bases at J, with 13 bases between the two ends. Here the CDR3 DNA reads TGTGCCAGCAGTTCCCTGGGGAGCGGCAATGAGCAGTTCTTC. Its protein product is CASSSLGSGNEQFF.

This chain connects TRBV2 to TRBJ1-5; D is possibly TRBD1 (5 bases). This CDR3 is built from 15 residues. The ends were cut back, 4 bases at V and 0 bases at J, with 10 bases in the middle. Germline V gives CDR1 SNHLY, CDR2 FYNNEI. Here the CDR3 DNA reads TGTGCCAGCAGTGTTGGGACTTATAGCAATCAGCCCCAGCATTTT. It specifies CASSVGTYSNQPQHF.

The J gene is TRBJ1-3, the V gene TRBV5-6; weak D call: TRBD1 (5 bases). The ends were cut back, 2 bases at V and 7 bases at J, with 16 bases in the middle. CDR1 SGHDT and CDR2 YYEEEE come from the germline V gene. The CDR3 is 15 amino acids. The chain's CDR3 is CASSFPNGAGNTIYF. Written as DNA, the CDR3 is TGTGCCAGCAGCTTCCCCAACGGAGCAGGGAACACCATATATTTT.

This clone was seen just once. The chain carries TRBV28 and TRBJ1-4; 8 positions agree with TRBD1. V lost 4 bases to trimming and J lost 8 bases; unmatched junction nucleotides: 6. CDR3 length: 14 residues. In germline, CDR1 is MDHEN, CDR2 SYDVKM. The CDR3 region is CASSSGQGGEKLFF. The CDR3 DNA reads TGTGCCAGCAGTTCTGGACAGGGAGGAGAAAAACTGTTTTTT.

The chain combines TRBV6-5 with TRBJ2-7; perhaps TRBD2 as D (5 bases). CDR3 size: 13 residues. Per germline, CDR1 MNHEY and CDR2 SVGAGI. The V end was cut by 8 bases, the J end by 3 bases, with 14 bases between. CDR3 loop: CASAGGPGYEQYF. As DNA, the CDR3 is TGTGCCAGCGCGGGTGGCCCTGGCTACGAGCAGTACTTC.

In DNA form, the CDR3 reads TGTGCCAGTAGTCTGGGCATGTCCTATGGCTACACCTTC. The encoded protein is CASSLGMSYGYTF. The genes are TRBV19 and TRBJ1-2; D ambiguous. The germline V and J ends were trimmed by 5 bases and 4 bases, with 11 bases remaining between them. There are 13 residues in the CDR3. Per the germline V gene, CDR1 is LNHDA and CDR2 is SQIVND (reference sequence).

This clone was found a few times. The chain has TRBV19 and TRBJ1-1; 8 bases are a match to TRBD1. Trimming at V came to 4 bases and at J to 5 bases, leaving 0 bases not matched to a gene. This CDR3 contains 12 residues. Per the germline V gene, CDR1 is LNHDA and CDR2 is SQIVND (reference sequence). The CDR3 DNA reads as TGTGCCAGTAGTAACAGGGGGACTGAAGCTTTCTTT. This codes for CASSNRGTEAFF.

This clone turned up a few times. V is TRBV7-3 and J is TRBJ2-1, with 9 positions matching TRBD2. V lost 6 bases and J lost 7; bases outside the gene matches: 10. Germline values: CDR1 SGHTA, CDR2 FQGTGA. This CDR3 contains 15 residues. The CDR3 nucleotides read TGTGCCAGCAGTCCTCCGGGACTAGCTTATAATGAGCAGTTCTTC. Protein sequence: CASSPPGLAYNEQFF.

The chain links TRBV30 to TRBJ1-1, with D perhaps matching TRBD1 (6 bases). Trimming removed 0 bases at V and 10 bases at J, with 15 bases between. The CDR3 contains 13 residues. Germline V gives CDR1 GTSNPN, CDR2 SVGIG (reference sequence). The CDR3 loop reads CAWSVLGARRAFF. In nucleotides, the CDR3 is TGTGCCTGGAGTGTACTGGGGGCGCGGCGAGCTTTCTTT.

V gene TRBV30 combines with J gene TRBJ2-3, with 7 bases lining up with TRBD1. J was trimmed by 1 base and V by 1 base; bases with no gene match: 2. Germline assignment: CDR1 GTSNPN and CDR2 SVGIG (reference sequence). The CDR3 runs to 14 residues. This CDR3 reads CAWSEQGRTDTQYF. The CDR3 DNA reads as TGTGCCTGGAGTGAACAGGGGCGCACAGATACGCAGTATTTT.

The chain recombines TRBV30 with TRBJ1-5, with unresolved D. CDR1 GTSNPN and CDR2 SVGIG come from the germline V gene (reference sequence). V was trimmed by 0 bases and J by 0 bases, leaving 6 bases between them. The CDR3 length is 14 residues. The CDR3 DNA follows: TGTGCCTGGAGTGTAGAGAGTAGCAATCAGCCCCAGCATTTT. Amino acids: CAWSVESSNQPQHF.

The chain has TRBV19 and TRBJ2-3; TRBD1 is a possible D gene (6 bases). The V end lost 10 bases, the J end lost 1 base, and 15 bases lay between the germline ends. Germline CDR1 LNHDA, CDR2 SQIVND (reference sequence). The CDR3 extends over 14 amino acids. The CDR3: CATERPGGTDTQYF. CDR3 DNA: TGTGCCACAGAACGGCCAGGGGGCACAGATACGCAGTATTTT.

The rearrangement uses TRBV15 and TRBJ2-3; D is perhaps TRBD1 (5 bases). V lost 6 bases and J lost 3, with 16 bases in between. Germline assignment: CDR1 LNHNV and CDR2 YYDKDF (reference sequence). The CDR3 runs 15 residues. The CDR3 nucleotides read TGTGCCACCAGTCTTGGGGCCATCGGTACAGATACGCAGTATTTT. Residues: CATSLGAIGTDTQYF.

The J gene is TRBJ1-2, the V gene TRBV6-1; D call uncertain. Germline V gene data show CDR1 as MNHNS and CDR2 as SASEGT. The V end lost 2 bases, the J end lost 6 bases, and 13 bases lay between the germline ends. This CDR3 is built from 14 residues. CDR3 nucleotides: TGTGCCAGCAGTGAACTTCCGGGAACTAATGGCTACACCTTC. Amino acid sequence: CASSELPGTNGYTF.

The V and J genes are TRBV19 and TRBJ1-1; TRBD1 matches at 8 bases. CDR3 length: 16 amino acids. Per germline, CDR1 LNHDA and CDR2 SQIVND (reference sequence). The junction had 8 bases not matched to a gene; V was cut back by 5 bases and J by 0 bases. CDR3 sequence (DNA): TGTGCCAGTAGTTCCCGGACAGGGCTAATGAACACTGAAGCTTTCTTT. It codes for CASSSRTGLMNTEAFF.

The genes are TRBV11-2 and TRBJ2-1, with D maybe TRBD1 (5 bases). CDR3 length: 14 amino acids. Trimming took off 5 bases at V and 5 bases at J, with 13 bases between the two ends. Germline lookup yields CDR1 SGHAT and CDR2 FQNNGV. The CDR3 is CASSLDRLNNEQFF. CDR3 coding DNA: TGTGCCAGCAGCCTCGACAGACTTAACAATGAGCAGTTCTTC.

The V and J genes are TRBV6-5 and TRBJ1-1, with 7 bases aligning to TRBD1. Germline values: CDR1 MNHEY, CDR2 SVGAGI. The junction had 3 bases not matched to a gene; V was cut back by 1 base and J by 10 bases. CDR3 length equals 12 residues. The CDR3 DNA reads as TGTGCCAGCAGTTACTTCACAGGGGTAGCTTTCTTT. It translates to CASSYFTGVAFF.

The rearrangement links TRBV11-3 to TRBJ2-3; the match to TRBD2 covers 8 bases. Germline V gene sequence: CDR1 SGHNT, CDR2 YENEEA. After removal of 1 base from V and 6 bases from J, the junction contained 9 bases not matched to a gene. This CDR3 spans 16 amino acids. CDR3 in amino acids: CASSLGNGGALDTQYF. The CDR3 nucleotides are TGTGCCAGCAGCTTAGGCAACGGGGGGGCCCTTGATACGCAGTATTTT. The variable domain in full, with the rest retrieved from reference TRBV11-3 and TRBJ2-3, is EAGVVQSPRYKIIEKKQPVAFWCNPISGHNTLYWYLQNLGQGPELLIRYENEEAVDDSQLPKDRFSAERLKGVDSTLKIQPAELGDSAVYLCASSLGNGGALDTQYFGPGTRLTVL.

The chain couples TRBV30 to TRBJ1-2; no clear D. The CDR3 totals 14 residues. Trimming shortened V by 5 bases and J by 1 base, and 14 bases separated the two germline ends. Looked up from germline, CDR1 is GTSNPN and CDR2 is SVGIG (reference sequence). Written as DNA, the CDR3 is TGTGCCTGGGGTCGATTCACAGTTAACTATGGCTACACCTTC. Translated: CAWGRFTVNYGYTF.

The chain is built from TRBV29-1 and TRBJ2-1; no definite D call. The CDR3 sequence is 12 residues long. Between the trimmed V and J ends, which lost 2 bases and 7 bases, there was a span of 9 bases. In germline, CDR1 is SQVTM, CDR2 ANQGSEA. The CDR3 region has the DNA TGCAGCGTTGAACGGAGTGTGAATGAGCAGTTCTTC. It encodes CSVERSVNEQFF.